This T cell receptor (beta chain) is from a study of shared T cell receptors in the human thymus. This clone was seen once. The CDR3 loop spans 15 amino acids. Losses at the gene ends were 0 bases for V and 8 bases for J; bases not matched to a gene: 6. CDR1 is LGHNA, CDR2 YSLEER, per germline. The assay was immunoSEQ multiplex PCR, and TCRdb's table has in-frame clones only and misses some. Among 500,000 to 550,000 clones listed, 75% to 80% were seen once. The data were also submitted as part of a second study, on human thymus T cells. Per that study: Related research described strongly overlapping thymic repertoires in unrelated people.

V and J are TRBV4-3 and TRBJ1-2; 10 positions agree with TRBD1. The receptor's source is a boy under two years old with a congenital heart defect. The specimen sequenced was thymocytes. The CDR3 sequence is CASSQEQGQGYGYTF. In nucleotides, the CDR3 is TGCGCCAGCAGCCAAGAGCAGGGACAGGGGTACGGCTACACCTTC.